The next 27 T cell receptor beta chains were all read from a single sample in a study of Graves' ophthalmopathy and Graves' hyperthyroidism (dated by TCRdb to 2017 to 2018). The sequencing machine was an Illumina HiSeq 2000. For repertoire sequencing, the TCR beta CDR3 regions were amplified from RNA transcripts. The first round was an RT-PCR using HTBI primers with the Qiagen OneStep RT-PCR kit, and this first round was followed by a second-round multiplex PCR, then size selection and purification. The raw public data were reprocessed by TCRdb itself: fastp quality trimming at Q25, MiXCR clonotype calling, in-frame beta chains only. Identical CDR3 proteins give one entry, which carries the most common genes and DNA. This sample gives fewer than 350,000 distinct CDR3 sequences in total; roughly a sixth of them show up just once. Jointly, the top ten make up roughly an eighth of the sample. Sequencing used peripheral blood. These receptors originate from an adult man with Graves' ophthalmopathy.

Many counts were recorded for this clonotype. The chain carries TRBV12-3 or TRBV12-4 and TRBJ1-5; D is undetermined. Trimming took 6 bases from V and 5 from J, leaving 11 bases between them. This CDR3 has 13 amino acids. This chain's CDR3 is CASSHGRDQPQHF. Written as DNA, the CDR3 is TGTGCCAGCAGCCATGGGAGGGATCAGCCCCAGCATTTT.

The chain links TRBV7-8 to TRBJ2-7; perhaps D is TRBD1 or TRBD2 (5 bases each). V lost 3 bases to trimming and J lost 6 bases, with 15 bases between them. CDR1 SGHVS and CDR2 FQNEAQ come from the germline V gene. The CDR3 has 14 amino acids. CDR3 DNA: TGTGCCAGCAGCTTTGGGGCAGGGACGGGCGAGCAGTACTTC. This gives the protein CASSFGAGTGEQYF.

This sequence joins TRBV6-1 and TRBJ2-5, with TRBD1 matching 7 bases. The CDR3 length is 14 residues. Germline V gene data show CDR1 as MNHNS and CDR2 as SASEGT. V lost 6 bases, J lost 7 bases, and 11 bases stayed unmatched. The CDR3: CASRHLTGDGTQYF. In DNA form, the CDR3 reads TGTGCCAGCAGACACCTTACAGGGGATGGGACCCAGTACTTC.

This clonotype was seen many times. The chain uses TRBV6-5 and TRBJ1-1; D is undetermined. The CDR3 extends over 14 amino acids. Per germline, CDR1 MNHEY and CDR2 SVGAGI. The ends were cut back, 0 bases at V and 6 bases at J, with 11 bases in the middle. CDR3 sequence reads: CASSYSREGPEAFF. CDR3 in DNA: TGTGCCAGCAGTTACTCGAGAGAGGGCCCTGAAGCTTTCTTT.

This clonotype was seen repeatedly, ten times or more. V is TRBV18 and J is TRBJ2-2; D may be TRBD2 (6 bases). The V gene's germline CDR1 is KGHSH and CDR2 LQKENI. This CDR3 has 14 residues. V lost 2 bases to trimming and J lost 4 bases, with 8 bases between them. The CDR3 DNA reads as TGTGCCAGCTCACCAGGCGGGATCACCGGGGAGCTGTTTTTT. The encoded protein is CASSPGGITGELFF.

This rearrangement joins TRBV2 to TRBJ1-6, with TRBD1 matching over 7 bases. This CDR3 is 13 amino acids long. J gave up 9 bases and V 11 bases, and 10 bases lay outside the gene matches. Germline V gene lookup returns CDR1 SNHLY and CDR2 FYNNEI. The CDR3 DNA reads TGTGCCGGGCACCGGGACAGAAGTTCACCCCTCCACTTT. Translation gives CAGHRDRSSPLHF.

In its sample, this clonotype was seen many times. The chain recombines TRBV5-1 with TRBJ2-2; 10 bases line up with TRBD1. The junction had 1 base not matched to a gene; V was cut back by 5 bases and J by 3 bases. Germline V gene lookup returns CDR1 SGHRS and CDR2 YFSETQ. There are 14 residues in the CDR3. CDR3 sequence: CASRGTGDTGELFF. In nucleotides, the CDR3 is TGCGCCAGCAGGGGGACAGGGGACACCGGGGAGCTGTTTTTT.

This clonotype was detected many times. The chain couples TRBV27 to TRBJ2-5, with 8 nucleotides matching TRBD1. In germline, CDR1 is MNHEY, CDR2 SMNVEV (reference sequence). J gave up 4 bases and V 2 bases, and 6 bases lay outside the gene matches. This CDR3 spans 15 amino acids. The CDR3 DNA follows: TGTGCCAGCAGTTTAACAGGGGGATTAGGAGAGACCCAGTACTTC. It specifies CASSLTGGLGETQYF.

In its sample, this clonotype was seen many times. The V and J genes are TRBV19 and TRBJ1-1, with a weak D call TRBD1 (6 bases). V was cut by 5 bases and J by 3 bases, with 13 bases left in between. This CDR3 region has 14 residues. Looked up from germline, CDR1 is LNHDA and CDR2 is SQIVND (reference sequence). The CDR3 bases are TGTGCCAGTAGTGTCGGAAGGGGGTACACTGAAGCTTTCTTT. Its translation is CASSVGRGYTEAFF.

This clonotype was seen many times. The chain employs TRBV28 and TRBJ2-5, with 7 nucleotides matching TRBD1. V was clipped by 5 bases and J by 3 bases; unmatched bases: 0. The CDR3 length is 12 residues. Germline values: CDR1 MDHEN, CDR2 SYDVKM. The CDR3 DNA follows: TGTGCCAGCAGTGGACAGGAAGAGACCCAGTACTTC. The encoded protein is CASSGQEETQYF.

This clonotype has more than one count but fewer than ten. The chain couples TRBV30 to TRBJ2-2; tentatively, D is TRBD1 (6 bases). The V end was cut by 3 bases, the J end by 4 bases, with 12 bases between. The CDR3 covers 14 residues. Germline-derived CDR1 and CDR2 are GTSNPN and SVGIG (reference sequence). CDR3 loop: CAWSSTGSTGELFF. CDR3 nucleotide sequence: TGTGCCTGGAGCTCCACAGGGTCCACCGGGGAGCTGTTTTTT.

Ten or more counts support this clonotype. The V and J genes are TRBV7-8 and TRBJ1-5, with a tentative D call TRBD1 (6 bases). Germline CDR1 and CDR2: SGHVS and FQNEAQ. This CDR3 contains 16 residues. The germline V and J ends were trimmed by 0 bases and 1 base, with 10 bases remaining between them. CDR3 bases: TGTGCCAGCAGCTTAGCCTCTGACAGGAGCAATCAGCCCCAGCATTTT. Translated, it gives CASSLASDRSNQPQHF.

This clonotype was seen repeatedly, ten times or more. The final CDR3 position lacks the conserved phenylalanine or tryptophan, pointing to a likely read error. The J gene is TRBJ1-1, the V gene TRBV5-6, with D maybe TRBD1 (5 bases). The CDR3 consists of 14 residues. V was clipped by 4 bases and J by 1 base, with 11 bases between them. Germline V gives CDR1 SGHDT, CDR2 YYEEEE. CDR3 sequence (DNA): TGTGCCAGCAGCCTGGTGGGGCAGAACACTGAAGCTTTCTCT. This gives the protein CASSLVGQNTEAFS.

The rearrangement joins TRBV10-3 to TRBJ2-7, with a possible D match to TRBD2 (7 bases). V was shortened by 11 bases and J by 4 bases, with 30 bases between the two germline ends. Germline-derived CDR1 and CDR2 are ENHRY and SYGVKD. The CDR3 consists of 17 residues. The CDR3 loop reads CALLNLRGVKGGYEQYF. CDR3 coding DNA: TGTGCCCTTCTCAACCTTAGGGGGGTAAAGGGGGGGTACGAGCAGTACTTC.

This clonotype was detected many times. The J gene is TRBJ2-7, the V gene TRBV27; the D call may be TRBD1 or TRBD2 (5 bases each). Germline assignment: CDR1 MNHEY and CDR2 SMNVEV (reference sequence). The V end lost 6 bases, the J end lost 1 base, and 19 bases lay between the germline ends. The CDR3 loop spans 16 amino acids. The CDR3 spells CASSQVRDRGSYEQYF. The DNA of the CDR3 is TGTGCCAGCAGCCAAGTCCGGGACCGAGGTTCCTACGAGCAGTACTTC.

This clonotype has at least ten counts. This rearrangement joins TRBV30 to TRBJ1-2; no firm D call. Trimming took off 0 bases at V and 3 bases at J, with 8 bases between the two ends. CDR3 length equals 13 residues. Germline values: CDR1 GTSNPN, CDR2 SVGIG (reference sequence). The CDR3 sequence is CAWSVGVHYGYTF. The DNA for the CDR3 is TGTGCCTGGAGTGTCGGGGTTCACTATGGCTACACCTTC. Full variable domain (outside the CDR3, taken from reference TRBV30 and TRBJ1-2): SQTIHQWPATLVQPVGSPLSLECTVEGTSNPNLYWYRQAAGRGLQLLFYSVGIGQISSEVPQNLSASRPQDRQFILSSKKLLLSDSGFYLCAWSVGVHYGYTFGSGTRLTVV.

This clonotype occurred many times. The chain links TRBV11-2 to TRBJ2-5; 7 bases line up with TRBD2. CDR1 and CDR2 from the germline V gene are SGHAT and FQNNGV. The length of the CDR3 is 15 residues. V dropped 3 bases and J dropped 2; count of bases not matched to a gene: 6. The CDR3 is CASSLQTSRQETQYF. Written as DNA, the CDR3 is TGTGCCAGCAGCTTGCAGACTAGCCGACAAGAGACCCAGTACTTC.

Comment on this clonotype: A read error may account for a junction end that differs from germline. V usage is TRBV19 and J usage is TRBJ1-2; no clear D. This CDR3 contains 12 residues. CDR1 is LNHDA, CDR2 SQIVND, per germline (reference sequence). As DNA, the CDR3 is TGTGCCAGTAATATCGGAGACTATGGCTACATCTTC. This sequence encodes CASNIGDYGYIF.

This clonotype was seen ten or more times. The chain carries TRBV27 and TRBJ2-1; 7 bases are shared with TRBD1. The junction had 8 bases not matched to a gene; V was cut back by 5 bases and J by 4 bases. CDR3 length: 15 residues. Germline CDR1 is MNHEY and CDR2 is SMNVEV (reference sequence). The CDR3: CASSPILGQYNEQFF. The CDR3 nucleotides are TGTGCCAGCAGTCCAATCCTGGGACAGTACAATGAGCAGTTCTTC.

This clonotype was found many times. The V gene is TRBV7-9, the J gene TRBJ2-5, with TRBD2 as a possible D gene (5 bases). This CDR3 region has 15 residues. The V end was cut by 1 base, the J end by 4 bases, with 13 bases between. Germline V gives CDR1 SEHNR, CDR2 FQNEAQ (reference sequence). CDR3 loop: CASSLVTGMGETQYF. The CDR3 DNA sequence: TGTGCCAGCAGCTTAGTTACGGGGATGGGAGAGACCCAGTACTTC.

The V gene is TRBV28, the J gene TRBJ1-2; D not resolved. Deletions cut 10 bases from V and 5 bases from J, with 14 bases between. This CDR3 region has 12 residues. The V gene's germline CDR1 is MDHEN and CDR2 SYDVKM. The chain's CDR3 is CATKLAVYGYTF. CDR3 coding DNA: TGTGCCACAAAACTCGCTGTATATGGCTACACCTTC.

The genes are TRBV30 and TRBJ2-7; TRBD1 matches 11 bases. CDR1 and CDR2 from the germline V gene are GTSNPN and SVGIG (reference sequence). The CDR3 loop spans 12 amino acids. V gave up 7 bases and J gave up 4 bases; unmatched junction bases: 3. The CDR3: CASDRGLYEQYF. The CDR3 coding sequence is TGTGCCTCGGACAGGGGGCTTTACGAGCAGTACTTC.

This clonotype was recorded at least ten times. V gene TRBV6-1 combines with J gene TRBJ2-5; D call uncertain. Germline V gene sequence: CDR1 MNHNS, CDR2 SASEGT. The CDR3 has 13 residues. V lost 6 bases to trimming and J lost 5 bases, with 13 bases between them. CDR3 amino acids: CASSSAEGETQYF. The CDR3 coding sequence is TGTGCCAGCAGCTCCGCGGAAGGGGAGACCCAGTACTTC.

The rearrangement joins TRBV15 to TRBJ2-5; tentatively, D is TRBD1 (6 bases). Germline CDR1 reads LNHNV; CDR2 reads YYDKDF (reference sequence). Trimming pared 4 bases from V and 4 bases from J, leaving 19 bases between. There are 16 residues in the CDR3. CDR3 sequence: CATSTPGAPTGETQYF. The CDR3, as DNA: TGTGCCACCAGCACCCCAGGGGCGCCGACGGGAGAGACCCAGTACTTC.

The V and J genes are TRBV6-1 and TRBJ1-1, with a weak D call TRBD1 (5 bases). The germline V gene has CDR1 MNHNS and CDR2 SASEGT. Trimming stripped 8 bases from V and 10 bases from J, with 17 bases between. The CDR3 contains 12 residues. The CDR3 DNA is TGTGCCAGCCAAAAAGAGGGGAGGGGAGCTTTCTTT. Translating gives CASQKEGRGAFF.

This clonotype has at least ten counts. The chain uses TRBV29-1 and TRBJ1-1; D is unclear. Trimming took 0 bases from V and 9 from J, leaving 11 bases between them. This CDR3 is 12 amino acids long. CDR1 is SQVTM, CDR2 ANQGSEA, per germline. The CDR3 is CSVEDVGPQAFF. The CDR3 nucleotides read TGCAGCGTTGAAGATGTGGGTCCCCAAGCTTTCTTT.

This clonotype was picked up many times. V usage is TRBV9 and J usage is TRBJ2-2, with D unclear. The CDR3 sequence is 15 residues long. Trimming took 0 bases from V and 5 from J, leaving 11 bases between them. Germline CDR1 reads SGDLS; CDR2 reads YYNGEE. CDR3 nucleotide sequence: TGTGCCAGCAGCGTAGGGTCTGGAGTGACCGGGGAGCTGTTTTTT. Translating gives CASSVGSGVTGELFF.